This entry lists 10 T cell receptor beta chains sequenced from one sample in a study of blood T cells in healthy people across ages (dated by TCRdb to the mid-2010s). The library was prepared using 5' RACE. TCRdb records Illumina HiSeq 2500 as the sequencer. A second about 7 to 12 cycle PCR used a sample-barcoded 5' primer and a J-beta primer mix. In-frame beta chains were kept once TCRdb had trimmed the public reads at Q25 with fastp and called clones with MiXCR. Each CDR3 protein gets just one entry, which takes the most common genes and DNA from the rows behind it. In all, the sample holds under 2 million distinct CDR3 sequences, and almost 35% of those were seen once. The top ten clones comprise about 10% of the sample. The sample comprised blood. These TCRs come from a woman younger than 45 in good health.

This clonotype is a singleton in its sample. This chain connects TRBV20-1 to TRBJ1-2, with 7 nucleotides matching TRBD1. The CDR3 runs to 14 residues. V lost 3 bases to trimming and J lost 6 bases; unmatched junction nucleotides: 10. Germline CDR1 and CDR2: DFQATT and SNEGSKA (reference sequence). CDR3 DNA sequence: TGCAGTGCTAGTTCGGAGGGGGCAAGGGATGGCTACACCTTC. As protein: CSASSEGARDGYTF.

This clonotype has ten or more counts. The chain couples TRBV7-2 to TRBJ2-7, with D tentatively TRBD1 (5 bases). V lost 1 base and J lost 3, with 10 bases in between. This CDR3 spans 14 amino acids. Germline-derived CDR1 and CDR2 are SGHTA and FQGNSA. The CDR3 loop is CASSLVEGDYEQYF. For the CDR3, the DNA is TGTGCCAGCAGCTTAGTAGAAGGGGACTACGAGCAGTACTTC.

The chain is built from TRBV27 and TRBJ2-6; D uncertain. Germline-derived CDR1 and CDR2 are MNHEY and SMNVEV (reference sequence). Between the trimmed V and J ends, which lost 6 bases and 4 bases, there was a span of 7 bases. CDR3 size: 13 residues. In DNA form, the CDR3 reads TGTGCCAGCAGGCTGGGAGGGGCCAACGTCCTGACTTTC. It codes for CASRLGGANVLTF. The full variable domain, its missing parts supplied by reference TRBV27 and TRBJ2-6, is EAQVTQNPRYLITVTGKKLTVTCSQNMNHEYMSWYRQDPGLGLRQIYYSMNVEVTDKGDVPEGYKVSRKEKRNFPLILESPSPNQTSLYFCASRLGGANVLTFGAGSRLTVL.

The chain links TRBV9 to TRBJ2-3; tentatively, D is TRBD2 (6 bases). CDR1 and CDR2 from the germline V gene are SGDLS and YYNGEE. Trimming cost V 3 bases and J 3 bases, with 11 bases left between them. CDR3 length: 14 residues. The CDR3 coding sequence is TGTGCCAGCAGCGCCCGACTAGTGACAGATACGCAGTATTTT. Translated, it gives CASSARLVTDTQYF.

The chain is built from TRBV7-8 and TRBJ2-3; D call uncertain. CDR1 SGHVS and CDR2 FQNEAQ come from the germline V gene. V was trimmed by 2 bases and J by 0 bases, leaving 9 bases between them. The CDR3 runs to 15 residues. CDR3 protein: CASSLTTRSTDTQYF. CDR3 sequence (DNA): TGTGCCAGCAGCTTAACTACGAGAAGCACAGATACGCAGTATTTT.

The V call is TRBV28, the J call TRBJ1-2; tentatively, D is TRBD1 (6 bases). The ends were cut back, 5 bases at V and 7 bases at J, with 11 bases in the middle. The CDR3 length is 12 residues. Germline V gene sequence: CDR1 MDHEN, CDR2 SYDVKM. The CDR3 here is CASSEGVVGYTF. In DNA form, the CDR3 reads TGTGCCAGCAGTGAGGGGGTGGTTGGCTACACCTTC.

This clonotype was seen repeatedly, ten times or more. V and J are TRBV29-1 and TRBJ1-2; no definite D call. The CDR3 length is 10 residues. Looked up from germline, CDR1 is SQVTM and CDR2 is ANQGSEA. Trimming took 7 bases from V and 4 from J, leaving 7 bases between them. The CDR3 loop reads CSDLRYGYTF. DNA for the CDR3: TGCAGCGATTTGCGCTATGGCTACACCTTC.

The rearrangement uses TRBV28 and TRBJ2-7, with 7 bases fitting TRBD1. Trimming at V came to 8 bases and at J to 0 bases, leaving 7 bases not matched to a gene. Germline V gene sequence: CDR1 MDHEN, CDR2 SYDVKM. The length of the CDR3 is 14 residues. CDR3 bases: TGTGCCAGCGTAGGGACAGACTACTCCTACGAGCAGTACTTC. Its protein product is CASVGTDYSYEQYF.

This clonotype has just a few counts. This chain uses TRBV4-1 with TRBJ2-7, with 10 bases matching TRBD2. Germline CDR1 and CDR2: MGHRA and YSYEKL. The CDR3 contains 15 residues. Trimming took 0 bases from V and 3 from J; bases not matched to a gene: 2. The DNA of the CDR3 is TGCGCCAGCAGCCAAGAAAGGACTAGCGGCTACGAGCAGTACTTC. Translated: CASSQERTSGYEQYF.

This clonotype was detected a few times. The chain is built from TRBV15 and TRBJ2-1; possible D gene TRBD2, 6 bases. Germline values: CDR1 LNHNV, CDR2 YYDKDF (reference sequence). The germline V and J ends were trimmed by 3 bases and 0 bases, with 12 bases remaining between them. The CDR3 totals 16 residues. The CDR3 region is CATSSDLRDSYNEQFF. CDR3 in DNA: TGTGCCACCAGCAGTGACCTGCGGGACTCCTACAATGAGCAGTTCTTC.